The present T cell receptor (beta chain) was sequenced within a study of blood T cell repertoires in COVID-19 (dated by TCRdb to 2020 to 2022). General notes on the study: Samples from collaborators originated in the United States, Italy and Spain and spanned both the acute and convalescent phases of COVID-19. The material from the prospective study consisted of cDNA or gDNA derived from T cells, B-cell-depleted T cells, or PBMCs. The dataset comprised deeply sampled blood TCRbeta repertoires from subjects exposed to, actively infected with, or recovered from COVID-19. A freely available public database, intended as a resource for researchers studying the immune response to SARS-CoV-2, is where the repertoires were released. The samples were drawn from the first 160 participants of the ongoing ImmuneRACE study and from under 1,500 subjects provided by 6 global collaborators. Nearly every sample came with metadata listing a de-identified subject ID, COVID-19 status, age in years and sex. Where available, HLA class I and class II types were obtained from metadata supplied by the sample provider rather than from assay-based typing.

What the work shows at the level of the full study, not this receptor alone: Clinical and demographic metadata were provided uncurated, with the amount varying by source and participant.

A remark on this clone: What antigen it recognizes has not been identified. One base away there is no much larger clone; base qualities are not given.

TCRbeta CDR3 regions were amplified from genomic DNA using the immunoSEQ Assay, a bias-controlled multiplex PCR. The original methods were these. Nucleated cell counts per sample were estimated from amplification of reference gene primers within the assay. To quantify the absolute abundance of each unique TCRbeta CDR3 rearrangement, sequence reads were collapsed and filtered. For each sample, productive Simpson clonality was calculated as the square root of Simpson's diversity index over productive rearrangements. The immuneACCESS repertoire file appears here via TCRdb, limited to in-frame rearrangements. These files lack a portion of the clones; in checked studies, under half of the deficit traces to unresolved V genes, and the cause of the others is not known. That table furnishes V, J and clone size, whereas the DNA furnished D and trimming. The sample contains 200,000 to 250,000 clones, roughly four fifths of them found a single time. Around 7% of the sample is in the top ten clones.

Each collaborating institution followed its own protocols to collect whole blood in K2EDTA tubes. For TCRbeta analysis, collaborator samples were shipped as frozen whole blood, as isolated PBMCs, or as DNA extracted from either sample type. Relative to germline, V is 6 bases shorter and J is 2 bases shorter, with 7 bases between their ends. From a lookup of the germline V gene (reference sequence), CDR1 and CDR2 are LNHDA and SQIVND. CDR3 length: 12 amino acids, cysteine to phenylalanine. Left in the record is the CDR3 DNA by itself, 36 bases read in frame from the first base. The source of this sequence is a woman in her forties or fifties with acute or convalescent COVID-19. The sequence links TRBV19 to TRBJ2-5; the D segment could be TRBD1, given 5 matching bases. The sample taken for sequencing was peripheral blood. The CDR3 in this case is CASRQGQETQYF. The sequenced DNA: TGTGCCAGTAGGCAGGGACAAGAGACCCAGTACTTC.